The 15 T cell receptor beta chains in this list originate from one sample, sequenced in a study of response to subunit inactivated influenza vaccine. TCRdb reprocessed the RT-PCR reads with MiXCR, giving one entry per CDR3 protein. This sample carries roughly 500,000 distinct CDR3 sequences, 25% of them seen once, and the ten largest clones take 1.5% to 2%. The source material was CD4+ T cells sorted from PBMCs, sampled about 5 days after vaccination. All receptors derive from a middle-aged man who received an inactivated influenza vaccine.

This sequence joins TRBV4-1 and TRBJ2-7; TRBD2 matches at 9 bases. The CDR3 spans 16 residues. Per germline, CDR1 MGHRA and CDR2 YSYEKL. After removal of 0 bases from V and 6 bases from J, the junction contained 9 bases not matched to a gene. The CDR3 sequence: CASSQDRASGTSEQYF. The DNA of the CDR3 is TGCGCCAGCAGCCAAGATCGGGCTAGCGGGACCTCCGAGCAGTACTTC.

The CDR3 protein is CASSPLGGRETQYF. The DNA for the CDR3 is TGTGCCAGCAGTCCCCTCGGCGGGAGGGAGACCCAGTACTTC. This rearrangement joins TRBV6-2 or TRBV6-3 to TRBJ2-5, with TRBD2 matching 8 bases. The germline CDR1 and CDR2 sequences are MNHEY and SVGEGT. The CDR3 totals 14 residues. Trimming at V came to 5 bases and at J to 5 bases, leaving 7 bases not matched to a gene.

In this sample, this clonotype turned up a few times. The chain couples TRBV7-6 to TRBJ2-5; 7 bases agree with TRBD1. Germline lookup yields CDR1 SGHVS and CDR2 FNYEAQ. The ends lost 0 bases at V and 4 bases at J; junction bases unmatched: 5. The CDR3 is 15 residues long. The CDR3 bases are TGTGCCAGCAGCTTAGCCTGGGCAGGGGGAGAGACCCAGTACTTC. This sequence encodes CASSLAWAGGETQYF.

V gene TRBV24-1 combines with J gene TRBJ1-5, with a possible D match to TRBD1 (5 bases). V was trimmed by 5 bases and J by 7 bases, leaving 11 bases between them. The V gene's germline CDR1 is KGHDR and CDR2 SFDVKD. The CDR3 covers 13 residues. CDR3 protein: CATSGQGFQPQHF. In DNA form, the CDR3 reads TGTGCCACCAGTGGTCAGGGTTTCCAGCCCCAGCATTTT.

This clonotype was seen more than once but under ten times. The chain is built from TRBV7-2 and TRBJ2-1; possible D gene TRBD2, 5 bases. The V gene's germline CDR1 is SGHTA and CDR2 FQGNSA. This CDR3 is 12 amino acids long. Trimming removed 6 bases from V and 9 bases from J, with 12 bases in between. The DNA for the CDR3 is TGTGCCAGCAGTCCCTTTCGGGGTGAGCAGTTCTTC. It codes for CASSPFRGEQFF. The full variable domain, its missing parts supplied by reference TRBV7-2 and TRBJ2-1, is GAGVSQSPSNKVTEKGKDVELRCDPISGHTALYWYRQSLGQGLEFLIYFQGNSAPDKSGLPSDRFSAERTGGSVSTLTIQRTQQEDSAVYLCASSPFRGEQFFGPGTRLTVL.

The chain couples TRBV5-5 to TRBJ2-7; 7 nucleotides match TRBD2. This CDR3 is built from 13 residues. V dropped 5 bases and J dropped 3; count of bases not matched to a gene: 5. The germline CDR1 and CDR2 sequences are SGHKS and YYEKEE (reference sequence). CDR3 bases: TGTGCCAGCAGACGAAGCGGGATCTACGAGCAGTACTTC. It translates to CASRRSGIYEQYF.

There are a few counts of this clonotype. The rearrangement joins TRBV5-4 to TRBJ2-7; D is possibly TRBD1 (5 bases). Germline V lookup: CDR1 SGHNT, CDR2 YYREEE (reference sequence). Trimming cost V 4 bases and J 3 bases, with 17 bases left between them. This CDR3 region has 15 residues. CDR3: CASSTRRASIYEQYF. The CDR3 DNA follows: TGTGCCAGCAGCACCCGCAGGGCATCGATCTACGAGCAGTACTTC.

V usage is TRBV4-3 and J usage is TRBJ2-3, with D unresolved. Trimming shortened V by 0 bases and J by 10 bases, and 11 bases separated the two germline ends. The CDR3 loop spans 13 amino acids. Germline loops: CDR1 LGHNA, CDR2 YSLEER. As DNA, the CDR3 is TGCGCCAGCAGCCAAGATTTAGCCCCTTCGCAGTATTTT. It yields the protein CASSQDLAPSQYF.

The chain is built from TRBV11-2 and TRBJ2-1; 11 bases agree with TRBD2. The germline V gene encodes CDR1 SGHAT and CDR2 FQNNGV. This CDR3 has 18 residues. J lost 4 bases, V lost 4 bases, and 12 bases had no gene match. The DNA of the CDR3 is TGTGCCAGCAGCTCTAGAGTTTCTAGCGGGAGGTCGTACAATGAGCAGTTCTTC. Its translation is CASSSRVSSGRSYNEQFF. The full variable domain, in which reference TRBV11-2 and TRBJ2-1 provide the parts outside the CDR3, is EAGVAQSPRYKIIEKRQSVAFWCNPISGHATLYWYQQILGQGPKLLIQFQNNGVVDDSQLPKDRFSAERLKGVDSTLKIQPAKLEDSAVYLCASSSRVSSGRSYNEQFFGPGTRLTVL.

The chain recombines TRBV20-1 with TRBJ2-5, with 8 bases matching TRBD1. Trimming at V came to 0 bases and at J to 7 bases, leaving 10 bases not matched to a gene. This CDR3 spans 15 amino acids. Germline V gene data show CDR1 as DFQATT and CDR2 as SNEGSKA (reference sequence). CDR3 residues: CSAREGQGSQWTQYF. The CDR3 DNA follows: TGCAGTGCTAGAGAAGGACAGGGCTCCCAATGGACCCAGTACTTC.

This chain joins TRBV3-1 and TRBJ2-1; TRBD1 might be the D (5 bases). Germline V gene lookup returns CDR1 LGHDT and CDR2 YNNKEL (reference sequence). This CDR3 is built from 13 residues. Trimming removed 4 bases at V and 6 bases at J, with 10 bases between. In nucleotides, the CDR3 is TGTGCCAGCAGCCCCTACCAGGGCAATGAGCAGTTCTTC. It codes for CASSPYQGNEQFF.

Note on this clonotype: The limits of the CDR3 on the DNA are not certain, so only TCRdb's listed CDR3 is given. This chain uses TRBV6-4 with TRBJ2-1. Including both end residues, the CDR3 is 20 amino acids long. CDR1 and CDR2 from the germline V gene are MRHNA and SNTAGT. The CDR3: CCCSARGLAGTARSYNEQFF.

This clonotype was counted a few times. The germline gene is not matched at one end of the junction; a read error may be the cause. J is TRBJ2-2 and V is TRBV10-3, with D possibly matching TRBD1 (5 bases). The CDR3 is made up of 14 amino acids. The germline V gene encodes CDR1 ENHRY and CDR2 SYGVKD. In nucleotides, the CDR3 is TGTGCCATCATGGGGCACCCGAACGCCGGGGAGCTGTTTTTT. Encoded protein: CAIMGHPNAGELFF.

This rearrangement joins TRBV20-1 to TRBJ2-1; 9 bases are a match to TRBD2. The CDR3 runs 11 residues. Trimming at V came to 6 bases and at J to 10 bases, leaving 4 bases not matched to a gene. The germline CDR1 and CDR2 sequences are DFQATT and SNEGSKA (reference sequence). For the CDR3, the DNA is TGCAGTGCCAGCGGGGGGCGCGAGCAGTTCTTC. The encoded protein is CSASGGREQFF.

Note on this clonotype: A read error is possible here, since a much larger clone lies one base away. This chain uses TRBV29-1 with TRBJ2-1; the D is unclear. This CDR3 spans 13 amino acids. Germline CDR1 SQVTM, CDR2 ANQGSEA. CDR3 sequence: CSVEMILINDQFF. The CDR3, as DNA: TGCAGCGTGGAGATGATTCTGATCAATGATCAGTTCTTC.